A single sample gave rise to the 4 T cell receptor beta chains below, sequenced in a study of early T cells in non-severe SARS-CoV-2 infection. TCRdb itself ran the 5' RACE reads through MiXCR, one entry per CDR3 protein. Found here are 55,000 to 65,000 distinct CDR3 sequences, roughly a tenth of them singletons; the top ten hold 6.5%. The specimen sequenced was whole blood. Receptors were obtained from an adult who was a healthcare worker with PCR-confirmed SARS-CoV-2 infection or an uninfected control (not recorded which).

This clonotype occurred many times. The chain joins TRBV19 to TRBJ2-3, with a possible D match to TRBD2 (5 bases). The CDR3 has 15 amino acids. Trimming removed 5 bases at V and 0 bases at J, with 12 bases between. Germline CDR1 LNHDA, CDR2 SQIVND (reference sequence). The CDR3 region is CASSRSGPSTDTQYF. The DNA of the CDR3 is TGTGCCAGTAGTCGGAGCGGCCCGAGCACAGATACGCAGTATTTT.

This clonotype was counted many times. The chain uses TRBV18 and TRBJ2-7, with 13 bases aligning to TRBD2. The germline V gene encodes CDR1 KGHSH and CDR2 LQKENI. With 3 bases clipped from V and 7 bases from J, the junction kept 6 bases outside the gene matches. The CDR3 contains 15 residues. The CDR3 spells CASSPGTSGKREQYF. The CDR3 region has the DNA TGTGCCAGCTCACCCGGGACTAGCGGGAAGAGGGAGCAGTACTTC.

The table lists this clonotype with many counts. V and J are TRBV29-1 and TRBJ1-2; D remains ambiguous. The germline CDR1 and CDR2 sequences are SQVTM and ANQGSEA. Trimming shortened V by 4 bases and J by 3 bases, and 12 bases separated the two germline ends. This CDR3 has 13 residues. The CDR3 coding sequence is TGCAGCGTTGCGACATCTGGAGACTATGGCTACACCTTC. It translates to CSVATSGDYGYTF. Supplemented by reference TRBV29-1 and TRBJ1-2, the full variable domain reads SAVISQKPSRDICQRGTSLTIQCQVDSQVTMMFWYRQQPGQSLTLIATANQGSEATYESGFVIDKFPISRPNLTFSTLTVSNMSPEDSSIYLCSVATSGDYGYTFGSGTRLTVV.

The sample holds a few counts of this clonotype. V gene TRBV29-1 combines with J gene TRBJ1-2; 9 bases map to TRBD1. This CDR3 comprises 14 residues. Germline loops: CDR1 SQVTM, CDR2 ANQGSEA. V lost 4 bases, J lost 4 bases, and 7 bases stayed unmatched. The CDR3 coding sequence is TGCAGCGTTGGAGGGACAGGGAGGGCCTATGGCTACACCTTC. Translated: CSVGGTGRAYGYTF.